This T cell receptor beta chain was recorded in a study of blood T cells in healthy people across ages. Trimming stripped 2 bases from V and 8 bases from J, with 8 bases between. This CDR3 is 12 amino acids long. Germline CDR1 reads MNHEY; CDR2 reads SVGEGT. Sample-barcoded 5' priming and a J-beta primer mix drove a second PCR of about 6 to 12 cycles. MiXCR, run by TCRdb on the 5' RACE reads, gives a single entry per CDR3 protein. This sample carries about 1.4 million distinct CDR3 sequences, approximately 60% of them seen once, and the ten largest clones take 6.7%. The TCR was taken from a man between 18 and 29 years old in good health. The chain links TRBV6-2 or TRBV6-3 to TRBJ2-3, with no clear D. The sequencing sample was made of blood. This CDR3 reads CASSYPTGTQYF. CDR3 nucleotides: TGTGCCAGCAGTTACCCCACGGGTACGCAGTATTTT.